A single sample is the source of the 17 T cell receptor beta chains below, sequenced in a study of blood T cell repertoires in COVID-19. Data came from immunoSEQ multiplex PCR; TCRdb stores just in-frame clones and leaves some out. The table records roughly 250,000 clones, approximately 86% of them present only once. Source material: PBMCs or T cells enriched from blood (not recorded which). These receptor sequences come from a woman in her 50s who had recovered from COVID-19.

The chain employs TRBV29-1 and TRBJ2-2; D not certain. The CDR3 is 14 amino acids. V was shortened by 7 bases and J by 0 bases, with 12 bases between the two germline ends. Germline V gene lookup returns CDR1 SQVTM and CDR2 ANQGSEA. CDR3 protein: CSATHGTNTGELFF. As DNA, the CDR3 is TGCAGCGCAACTCACGGTACGAACACCGGGGAGCTGTTTTTT.

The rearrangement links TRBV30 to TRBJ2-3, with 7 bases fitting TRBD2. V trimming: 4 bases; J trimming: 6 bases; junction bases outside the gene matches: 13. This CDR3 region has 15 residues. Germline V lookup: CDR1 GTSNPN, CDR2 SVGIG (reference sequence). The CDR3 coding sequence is TGTGCCTGGACTTCCCTCTGGGGGGGGAGGGATACGCAGTATTTT. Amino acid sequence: CAWTSLWGGRDTQYF. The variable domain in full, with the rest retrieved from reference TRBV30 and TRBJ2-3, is SQTIHQWPATLVQPVGSPLSLECTVEGTSNPNLYWYRQAAGRGLQLLFYSVGIGQISSEVPQNLSASRPQDRQFILSSKKLLLSDSGFYLCAWTSLWGGRDTQYFGPGTRLTVL.

CDR3 nucleotide sequence: TGCGCCAGCAGTCACTTTATGGGACAGCTCCGTGGAAACACCATATATTTT. Translated: CASSHFMGQLRGNTIYF. The J gene is TRBJ1-3, the V gene TRBV4-1, with 7 positions matching TRBD1. Trimming took 6 bases from V and 3 from J; bases not matched to a gene: 14. The CDR3 is 17 residues long. CDR1 is MGHRA and CDR2 is YSYEKL in the germline V gene.

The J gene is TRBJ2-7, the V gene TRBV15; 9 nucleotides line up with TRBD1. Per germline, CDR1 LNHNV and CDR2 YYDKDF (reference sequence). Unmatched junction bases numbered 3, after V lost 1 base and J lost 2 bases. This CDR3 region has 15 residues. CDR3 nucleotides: TGTGCCACCAGCAGAGGTGGACAGGGGACCTACGAGCAGTACTTC. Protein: CATSRGGQGTYEQYF.

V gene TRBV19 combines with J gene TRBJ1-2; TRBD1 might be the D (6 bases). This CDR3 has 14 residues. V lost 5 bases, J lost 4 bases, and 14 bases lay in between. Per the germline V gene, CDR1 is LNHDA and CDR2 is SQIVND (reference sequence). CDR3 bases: TGTGCCAGTAGTTATTTGACAGGAGTCTATGGCTACACCTTC. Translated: CASSYLTGVYGYTF.

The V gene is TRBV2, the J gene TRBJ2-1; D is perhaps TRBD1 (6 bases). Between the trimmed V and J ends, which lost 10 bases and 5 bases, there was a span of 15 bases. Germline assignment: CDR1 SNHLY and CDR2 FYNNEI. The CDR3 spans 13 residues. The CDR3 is CATLFRDNNEQFF. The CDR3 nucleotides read TGTGCCACCCTATTTCGGGACAACAATGAGCAGTTCTTC.

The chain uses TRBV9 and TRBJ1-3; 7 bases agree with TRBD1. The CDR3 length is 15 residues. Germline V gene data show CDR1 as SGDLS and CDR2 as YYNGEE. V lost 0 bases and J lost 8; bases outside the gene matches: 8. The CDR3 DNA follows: TGTGCCAGCAGCGTAGTTGCTGGGCAGGGGGACACCATATATTTT. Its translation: CASSVVAGQGDTIYF.

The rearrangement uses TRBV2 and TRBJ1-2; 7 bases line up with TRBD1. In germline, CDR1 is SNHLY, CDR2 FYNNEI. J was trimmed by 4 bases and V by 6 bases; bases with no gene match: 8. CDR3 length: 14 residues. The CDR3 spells CASSRDSLIYGYTF. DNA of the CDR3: TGTGCCAGCAGCCGGGACAGCCTTATCTATGGCTACACCTTC.

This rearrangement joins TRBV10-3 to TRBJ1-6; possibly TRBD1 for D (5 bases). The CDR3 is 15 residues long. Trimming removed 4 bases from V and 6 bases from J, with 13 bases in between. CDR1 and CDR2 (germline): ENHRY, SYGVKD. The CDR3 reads CAISGGIQGNSPLHF. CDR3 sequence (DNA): TGTGCCATCAGTGGCGGGATCCAGGGTAATTCACCCCTCCACTTT.

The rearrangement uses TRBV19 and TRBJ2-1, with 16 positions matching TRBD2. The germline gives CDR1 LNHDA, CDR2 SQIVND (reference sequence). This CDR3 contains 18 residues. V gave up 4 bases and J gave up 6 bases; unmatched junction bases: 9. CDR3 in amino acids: CASSTHPGTSGRANEQFF. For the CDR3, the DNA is TGTGCCAGTAGTACCCACCCTGGGACTAGCGGGAGGGCCAATGAGCAGTTCTTC. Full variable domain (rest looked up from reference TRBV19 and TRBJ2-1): DGGITQSPKYLFRKEGQNVTLSCEQNLNHDAMYWYRQDPGQGLRLIYYSQIVNDFQKGDIAEGYSVSREKKESFPLTVTSAQKNPTAFYLCASSTHPGTSGRANEQFFGPGTRLTVL.

CDR3 sequence reads: CASSLSGDPVGNTIYF. The CDR3 DNA follows: TGCGCCAGCAGCTTGTCGGGGGACCCGGTTGGAAACACCATATATTTT. The chain links TRBV5-1 to TRBJ1-3, with a tentative D call TRBD1 (5 bases). V dropped 1 base and J dropped 3 bases, with 14 bases sitting between them. Germline V gene sequence: CDR1 SGHRS, CDR2 YFSETQ. This CDR3 has 16 residues.

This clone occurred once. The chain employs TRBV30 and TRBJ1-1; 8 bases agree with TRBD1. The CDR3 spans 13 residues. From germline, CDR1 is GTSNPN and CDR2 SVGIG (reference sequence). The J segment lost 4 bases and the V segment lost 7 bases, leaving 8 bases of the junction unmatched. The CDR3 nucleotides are TGTGCCTACCGACAGGGGACAGGCACTGAAGCTTTCTTT. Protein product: CAYRQGTGTEAFF.

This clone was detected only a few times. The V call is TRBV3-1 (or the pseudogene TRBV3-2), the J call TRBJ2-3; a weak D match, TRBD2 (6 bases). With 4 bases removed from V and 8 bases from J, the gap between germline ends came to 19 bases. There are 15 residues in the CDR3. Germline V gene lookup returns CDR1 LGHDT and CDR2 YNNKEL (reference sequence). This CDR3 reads CASSLGTPALGTQYF. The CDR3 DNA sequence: TGTGCCAGCAGCCTAGGGACTCCCGCCCTAGGTACGCAGTATTTT.

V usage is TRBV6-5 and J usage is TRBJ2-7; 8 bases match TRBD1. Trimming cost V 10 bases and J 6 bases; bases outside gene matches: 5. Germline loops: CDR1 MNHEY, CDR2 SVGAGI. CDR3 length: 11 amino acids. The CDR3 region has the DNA TGTGCCACGGCCAGGGGGCGCGAGCAGTACTTC. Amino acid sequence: CATARGREQYF.

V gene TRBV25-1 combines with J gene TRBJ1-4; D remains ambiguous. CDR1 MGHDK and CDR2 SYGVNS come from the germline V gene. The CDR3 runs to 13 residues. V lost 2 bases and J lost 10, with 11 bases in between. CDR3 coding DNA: TGTGCCAGCAGTGAAATAGGAAGAGGAAAACTGTTTTTT. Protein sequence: CASSEIGRGKLFF.

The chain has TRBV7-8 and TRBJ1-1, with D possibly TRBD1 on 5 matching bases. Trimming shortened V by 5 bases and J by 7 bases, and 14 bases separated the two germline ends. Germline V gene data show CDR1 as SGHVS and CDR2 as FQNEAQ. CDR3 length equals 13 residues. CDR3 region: CASSPNLGREAFF. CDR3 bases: TGTGCCAGCAGCCCAAATCTGGGGCGTGAAGCTTTCTTT.

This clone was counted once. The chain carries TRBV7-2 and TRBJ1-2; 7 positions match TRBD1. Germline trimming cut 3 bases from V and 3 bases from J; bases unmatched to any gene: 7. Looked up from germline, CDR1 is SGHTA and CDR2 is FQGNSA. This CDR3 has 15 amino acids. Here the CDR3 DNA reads TGTGCCAGCAGCTTGCAGGGGGGCGCGGACTATGGCTACACCTTC. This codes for CASSLQGGADYGYTF.